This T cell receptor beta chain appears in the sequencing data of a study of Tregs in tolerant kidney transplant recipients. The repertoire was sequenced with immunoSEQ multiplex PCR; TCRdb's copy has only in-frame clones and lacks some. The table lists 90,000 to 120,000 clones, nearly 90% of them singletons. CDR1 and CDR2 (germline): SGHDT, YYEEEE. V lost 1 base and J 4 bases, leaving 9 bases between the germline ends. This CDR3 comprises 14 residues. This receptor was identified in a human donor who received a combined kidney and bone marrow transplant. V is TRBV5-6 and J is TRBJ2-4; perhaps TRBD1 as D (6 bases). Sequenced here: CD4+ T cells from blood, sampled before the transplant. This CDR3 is CASSLWTVKNIQYF. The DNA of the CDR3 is TGTGCCAGCAGCTTGTGGACAGTTAAAAACATTCAGTACTTC.